These 6 T cell receptor beta chains originate from one sample sequenced in a study of control samples from healthy donors and cancer patients. TCRdb's copy holds only in-frame clones and misses some; the assay was immunoSEQ multiplex PCR. The repertoire holds some 150,000 clones, with over 95% as singletons. The material sequenced was blood. The receptors originated from a woman aged 30 to 39 in good health.

The chain recombines TRBV20-1 with TRBJ1-2, with D unclear. The germline V and J ends were trimmed by 7 bases and 6 bases, with 9 bases remaining between them. Germline V CDR1 and CDR2: DFQATT, SNEGSKA (reference sequence). The CDR3 spans 10 residues. In DNA form, the CDR3 reads TGCAGTGGGTCGGTGAATGGCTACACCTTC. Translating it yields CSGSVNGYTF.

The genes are TRBV14 and TRBJ2-6; unclear D gene. This CDR3 has 16 residues. The germline CDR1 and CDR2 sequences are SGHDN and FVKESK. Deletions cut 2 bases from V and 0 bases from J, with 8 bases between. The CDR3 bases are TGTGCCAGCAGCCAAACACGAACCTCTGGGGCCAACGTCCTGACTTTC. Translation gives CASSQTRTSGANVLTF.

The J gene is TRBJ2-3, the V gene TRBV29-1; 7 bases line up with TRBD2. Germline assignment: CDR1 SQVTM and CDR2 ANQGSEA. V was clipped by 7 bases and J by 4 bases; unmatched bases: 11. CDR3 length: 14 residues. The CDR3 sequence: CSAGRVLAPDTQYF. Written as DNA, the CDR3 is TGCAGCGCCGGTCGGGTACTAGCGCCAGATACGCAGTATTTT.

The chain is built from TRBV2 and TRBJ1-2, with a possible D match to TRBD1 (6 bases). Germline V lookup: CDR1 SNHLY, CDR2 FYNNEI. The CDR3 has 14 residues. Deletions cut 4 bases from V and 4 bases from J, with 13 bases between. The chain's CDR3 is CASSGLGQSYGYTF. CDR3 coding DNA: TGTGCCAGCAGTGGACTCGGACAGAGCTATGGCTACACCTTC. Together with reference TRBV2 and TRBJ1-2, the CDR3 gives the full variable domain: EPEVTQTPSHQVTQMGQEVILRCVPISNHLYFYWYRQILGQKVEFLVSFYNNEISEKSEIFDDQFSVERPDGSNFTLKIRSTKLEDSAMYFCASSGLGQSYGYTFGSGTRLTVV.

This clone has a single count. The V and J genes are TRBV5-1 and TRBJ2-7; D perhaps matches TRBD2 (6 bases). The V end was cut by 1 base, the J end by 3 bases, with 8 bases between. The CDR3 spans 13 residues. Germline CDR1 reads SGHRS; CDR2 reads YFSETQ. DNA of the CDR3: TGCGCCAGCAGCTTGCCGGGGGTCTACGAGCAGTACTTC. Translation gives CASSLPGVYEQYF. Together with reference TRBV5-1 and TRBJ2-7, the CDR3 gives the full variable domain: KAGVTQTPRYLIKTRGQQVTLSCSPISGHRSVSWYQQTPGQGLQFLFEYFSETQRNKGNFPGRFSGRQFSNSRSEMNVSTLELGDSALYLCASSLPGVYEQYFGPGTRLTVT.

The V call is TRBV28, the J call TRBJ2-5; D call uncertain. V was shortened by 2 bases and J by 2 bases, with 3 bases between the two germline ends. The CDR3 consists of 12 residues. Germline V CDR1 and CDR2: MDHEN, SYDVKM. As DNA, the CDR3 is TGTGCCAGCAGTTTACTGCAAGAGACCCAGTACTTC. Translating it yields CASSLLQETQYF.